This entry is about one T cell receptor beta chain. The antigen this receptor binds is unknown. Nothing much larger sits one base from this clone, and base qualities are not available. Whole blood was collected in K2EDTA tubes by collaborating institutions according to the institutions' own protocols. For TCRbeta analysis, collaborators shipped samples as frozen whole blood, isolated PBMCs, or DNA extracted from either of those sample types. The immunoSEQ Assay, a bias-controlled multiplex PCR, was used to amplify TCRbeta CDR3 regions from genomic DNA. The source study handled its data this way. Within the assay, amplification of reference gene primers was used to estimate how many nucleated cells each sample contained. To quantify the absolute abundance of each unique TCRbeta CDR3 rearrangement, sequence reads were collapsed and filtered. For each sample, productive Simpson clonality was calculated by taking the square root of Simpson's diversity index across productive rearrangements. This immuneACCESS table, as held by TCRdb, lists in-frame sequences with V and J called but not all clones. Of the missing ones, under half trace to an unresolved V gene in checked studies; the others have no known cause. V, J and clone size are taken as reported in that table, and D and trimming were inferred from the DNA itself. The table for this sample lists around 330,000 clones; 70% to 90% of them were counted only once. Approximately 4% of the sample belongs to the ten largest clones.

These data are taken from a study of blood T cell repertoires in COVID-19 (dated by TCRdb to 2018 to 2020). About the full investigation: Samples covering the acute and convalescent phases of COVID-19 were provided by collaborators in the United States, Italy and Spain. The prospective study material was composed of cDNA or gDNA derived from T cells, B-cell-depleted T cells, or PBMCs. The dataset comprised deeply sampled blood TCRbeta repertoires from subjects exposed to, actively infected with, or recovered from COVID-19. The repertoires were made available in a free public database intended to serve as a resource for research on the immune response to SARS-CoV-2. The samples were drawn from the first 160 participants of the ongoing ImmuneRACE study and from under 1,500 subjects provided by 6 global collaborators. A de-identified subject ID, COVID-19 status, age in years and sex were almost always included in the sample metadata. Where available, HLA class I and class II types were obtained from metadata supplied by the sample provider rather than from assay-based typing. The paper as a whole reports these results and caveats: The amount of clinical and demographic metadata varied by source and participant and was provided uncurated.

Trimming removed 2 bases from V and 9 bases from J, leaving 11 bases between the germline ends. The germline V gene specifies MNHEY as CDR1 and SVGAGI as CDR2. The CDR3 measures 14 amino acids from cysteine to phenylalanine. Just the 42-base CDR3 DNA is kept, in frame starting at base 1. Sequenced sample: peripheral blood. The receptor was derived from a woman in her fifties or sixties with active or convalescent COVID-19. The sequence joins TRBV6-5 to TRBJ1-6, with TRBD1 tentatively as D gene (5 bases match). CDR3 loop: CASSYEGVSSPLHF. The nucleotide sequence is TGTGCCAGCAGTTACGAAGGGGTTAGTTCACCCCTCCACTTT.